These 9 T cell receptor beta chains originate from one sample sequenced in a study of OX40 agonist ivuxolimab in advanced cancers. Clones were sequenced by immunoSEQ multiplex PCR, and TCRdb holds only the in-frame ones, with some missing. The data hold approximately 70,000 clones, with about 93% observed a single time. Material: CD4+ or CD8+ T cells sorted from blood, obtained in a trial of the OX40 agonist ivuxolimab. The receptors derive from an adult with an advanced solid tumor such as melanoma, head and neck, liver or kidney cancer.

The chain recombines TRBV15 with TRBJ1-1; the D gene is possibly TRBD1 (5 bases). In germline, CDR1 is LNHNV, CDR2 YYDKDF (reference sequence). This CDR3 spans 14 amino acids. Trimming pared 6 bases from V and 4 bases from J, leaving 15 bases between. The CDR3 spells CATSMNPGATEAFF. The CDR3 coding sequence is TGTGCCACCAGTATGAACCCCGGGGCCACTGAAGCTTTCTTT.

The CDR3 loop reads CASSLEPQGSGIHEQYF. The DNA of the CDR3 is TGTGCCAGCAGCCTGGAACCACAGGGCTCCGGGATCCACGAGCAGTACTTC. V gene TRBV7-6 combines with J gene TRBJ2-7, with D possibly TRBD1 on 6 matching bases. Trimming stripped 5 bases from V and 5 bases from J, with 25 bases between. Germline lookup yields CDR1 SGHVS and CDR2 FNYEAQ. CDR3 size: 17 residues. The full variable domain, rest sourced from reference TRBV7-6 and TRBJ2-7, is GAGVSQSPRYKVTKRGQDVALRCDPISGHVSLYWYRQALGQGPEFLTYFNYEAQQDKSGLPNDRFSAERPEGSISTLTIQRTEQRDSAMYRCASSLEPQGSGIHEQYFGPGTRLTVT.

The chain employs TRBV4-3 and TRBJ2-7; tentatively, D is TRBD2 (5 bases). The CDR3 sequence is 14 residues long. Germline V gene lookup returns CDR1 LGHNA and CDR2 YSLEER. Trimming took 4 bases from V and 2 from J, leaving 12 bases between them. The CDR3 bases are TGCGCCAGCAGCCCAGAACCAGCGGCCTACGAGCAGTACTTC. It specifies CASSPEPAAYEQYF.

The chain employs TRBV27 and TRBJ2-1, with D possibly being TRBD1 (6 bases). Deletions cut 3 bases from V and 5 bases from J, with 11 bases between. This CDR3 has 14 amino acids. CDR1 is MNHEY, CDR2 SMNVEV, per germline (reference sequence). CDR3: CASSFRQGHNEQFF. The CDR3 DNA sequence: TGTGCCAGCAGTTTTCGGCAGGGGCACAATGAGCAGTTCTTC.

The chain links TRBV7-6 to TRBJ2-6, with unresolved D. The CDR3 totals 15 residues. Trimming stripped 3 bases from V and 0 bases from J, with 6 bases between. In germline, CDR1 is SGHVS, CDR2 FNYEAQ. The CDR3 loop is CASSFPPSGANVLTF. CDR3 in DNA: TGTGCCAGCAGCTTCCCCCCCTCTGGGGCCAACGTCCTGACTTTC.

CDR3 nucleotides: TGTGCCAGCAGCTTCTATGGGGGGAACACTGAAGCTTTCTTT. It codes for CASSFYGGNTEAFF. This chain joins TRBV11-2 and TRBJ1-1; D perhaps matches TRBD1 (5 bases). This CDR3 has 14 amino acids. Germline CDR1 SGHAT, CDR2 FQNNGV. V was shortened by 3 bases and J by 1 base, with 9 bases between the two germline ends. The full variable domain, its missing parts supplied by reference TRBV11-2 and TRBJ1-1, is EAGVAQSPRYKIIEKRQSVAFWCNPISGHATLYWYQQILGQGPKLLIQFQNNGVVDDSQLPKDRFSAERLKGVDSTLKIQPAKLEDSAVYLCASSFYGGNTEAFFGQGTRLTVV.

The gene calls are TRBV5-1 and TRBJ1-3; D possibly corresponds to TRBD1 (5 bases). The length of the CDR3 is 17 residues. V lost 0 bases and J lost 0, with 13 bases in between. Germline V gene data show CDR1 as SGHRS and CDR2 as YFSETQ. DNA for the CDR3: TGCGCCAGCAGCTTGGAAGGGACTCCCACCTCTGGAAACACCATATATTTT. Translated: CASSLEGTPTSGNTIYF.

This clone has only one observation. The chain couples TRBV9 to TRBJ2-3; D unresolved. This CDR3 spans 12 amino acids. V was cut by 7 bases and J by 2 bases, with 8 bases left in between. The germline gives CDR1 SGDLS, CDR2 YYNGEE. CDR3: CASSVYTDTQYF. CDR3 nucleotides: TGTGCCAGCTCCGTATACACAGATACGCAGTATTTT. The full variable domain, completed using reference TRBV9 and TRBJ2-3, is DSGVTQTPKHLITATGQRVTLRCSPRSGDLSVYWYQQSLDQGLQFLIQYYNGEERAKGNILERFSAQQFPDLHSELNLSSLELGDSALYFCASSVYTDTQYFGPGTRLTVL.

The genes are TRBV5-1 and TRBJ2-7, with TRBD2 matching over 7 bases. The CDR3 sequence is 14 residues long. Trimming cost V 1 base and J 5 bases; bases outside gene matches: 6. The germline V gene has CDR1 SGHRS and CDR2 YFSETQ. This CDR3 reads CASSLRGESHEQYF. The CDR3 bases are TGCGCCAGCAGCTTGCGGGGGGAAAGCCACGAGCAGTACTTC.